This paragraph covers one TCR beta chain sequence. Its matching antigen is unknown. V was shortened by 5 bases and J by 5 bases, with 9 bases between the two germline ends. The CDR3 runs to 12 residues. Germline values: CDR1 MDHEN, CDR2 SYDVKM. This specimen comes from a study of OX40 agonist ivuxolimab in advanced cancers. Study-level information: Cohort: about 80% men, mean age roughly 60, aged roughly 20 to 79. Treatment received earlier with anti-PD-1, anti-PD-L1 or anti-CTLA-4 agents was allowed, and around 36% had some. Three patients responded partially, comprising one with hepatocellular carcinoma and two with cutaneous melanoma.

Study observations and caveats: Within 6 weeks, CD4+ and CD8+ blood T cells expanded clonally at 0.1 to 3.0 mg/kg.

Sequencing used immunoSEQ multiplex PCR; TCRdb keeps in-frame clones, though not all of them. The data contain around 30,000 clones, 88% of them singletons. The chain uses TRBV28 and TRBJ1-1; D is ambiguous. This clonotype originated in an adult with an advanced solid tumor such as melanoma, head and neck, liver or kidney cancer. Sequencing was performed on CD4+ or CD8+ T cells sorted from blood, taken in a trial of the OX40 agonist ivuxolimab. CDR3 DNA: TGTGCCAGCAGTCTCAGAAATACTGAAGCTTTCTTT. Protein: CASSLRNTEAFF.